The clone carrying this T cell receptor (beta chain) was counted ten times or more. No antigen is known for it. These data originate in a study of naive and memory T cell subsets. Study-level points and caveats: In CD4 and CD8 cells, diversity dropped from naive through EMRA. Clonotypes here are unpaired alpha or beta chain sequences. Findings for naive and memory subsets could not be checked against ground truth.

Two oligonucleotides, mixed equimolar, formed the beta constant-region primer covering TRBC1 and TRBC2. Nested alpha and beta constant-region primers with the SP2 primer drove four PCR rounds on ligated cDNA. MiXCR was run by TCRdb on the UMI-ligation and nested PCR reads, yielding one entry per CDR3 protein. This table holds about 2,700 distinct CDR3 sequences, 5.2% found once. This CDR3 has 16 residues. Germline V gene data show CDR1 as LNHNV and CDR2 as YYDKDF (reference sequence). V was clipped by 0 bases and J by 4 bases, with 12 bases between them. CMV status came from CD4+ IFNgamma after overnight CMV lysate stimulation.

The chain uses TRBV15 and TRBJ2-2, with TRBD1 as a possible D gene (6 bases). Material for sequencing was CD4+ TEMRA cells from blood. The subset denotes: effector memory re-expressing CD45RA, CD45RA+ CD27-. The receptor's source is a human donor in good health. CDR3 loop: CATSRDRARGTGELFF. Written as DNA, the CDR3 is TGTGCCACCAGCAGAGATCGGGCCAGGGGCACCGGGGAGCTGTTTTTT.